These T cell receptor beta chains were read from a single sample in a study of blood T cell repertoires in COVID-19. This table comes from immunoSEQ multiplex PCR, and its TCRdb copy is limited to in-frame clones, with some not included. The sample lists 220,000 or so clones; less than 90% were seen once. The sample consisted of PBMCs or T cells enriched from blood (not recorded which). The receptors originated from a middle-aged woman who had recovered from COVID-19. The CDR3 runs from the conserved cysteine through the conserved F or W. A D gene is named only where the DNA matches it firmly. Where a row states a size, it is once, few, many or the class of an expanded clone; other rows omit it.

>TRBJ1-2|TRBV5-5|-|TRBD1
TGTGCCAGCAGATCGGGACAGGGCGGGGATGGCTACACCTTC
CASRSGQGGDGYTF
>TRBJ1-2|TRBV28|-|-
TGTGCCACCAGAGACCGACTCTATGGCTACACCTTC
CATRDRLYGYTF
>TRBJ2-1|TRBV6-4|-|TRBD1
TGTGCCAGCAGTACGACAGGGGATAACAATGAGCAGTTCTTC
CASSTTGDNNEQFF
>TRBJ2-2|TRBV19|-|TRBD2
TGTGCCAGTAGTACCAGGCTAGCGGGAGGTGCCGGGGAGCTGTTTTTT
CASSTRLAGGAGELFF
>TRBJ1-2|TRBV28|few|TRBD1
TGTGCCAGCAGTGTCACCGGGACAGGGGGCAATGGCTACACCTTC
CASSVTGTGGNGYTF
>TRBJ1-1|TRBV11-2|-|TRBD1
TGTGCCAGCAGCATCAGGACAGGAGAGAACACTGAAGCTTTCTTT
CASSIRTGENTEAFF
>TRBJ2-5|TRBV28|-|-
TGTGCCAGCAGTCGCGCGGGGTACCAAGAGACCCAGTACTTC
CASSRAGYQETQYF
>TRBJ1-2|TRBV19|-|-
TGTGCCAGTTTCCAGGACTATGGCTACACCTTC
CASFQDYGYTF
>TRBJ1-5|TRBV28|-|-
TGTGCCATCTCGTGGGGGGGTAGCAATCAGCCCCAGCATTTT
CAISWGGSNQPQHF
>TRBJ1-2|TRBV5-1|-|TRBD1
TGCGCCAGCAGTTCTCCGGGACAGCTTAACTATGGCTACACCTTC
CASSSPGQLNYGYTF
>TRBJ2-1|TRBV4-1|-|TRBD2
TGCGCCAGCAGCCAAATCTTGGGCGGGAGGTTGCGTGAGCAGTTCTTC
CASSQILGGRLREQFF
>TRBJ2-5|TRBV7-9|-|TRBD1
TGTGCCAGCAGCTTAGGGGGGACAGGAGAGACCCAGTACTTC
CASSLGGTGETQYF
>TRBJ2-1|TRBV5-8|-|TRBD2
TGTGCCAGCAGCCCCCCCGGGGGGGACGTCTCCTACAATGAGCAGTTCTTC
CASSPPGGDVSYNEQFF
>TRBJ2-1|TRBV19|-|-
TGTGCCAGTATGGAAGGCGGAGGTATAAATGAGCAGTTCTTC
CASMEGGGINEQFF
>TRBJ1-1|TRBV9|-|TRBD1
TGTGCCAGCAGCGCCGACAAGGGACAGGGAAGTTTTGAAGCTTTCTTT
CASSADKGQGSFEAFF
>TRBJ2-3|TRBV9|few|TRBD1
TGTGCCAGCAGCGTAGTAACAGGGGGCGCAGATACGCAGTATTTT
CASSVVTGGADTQYF
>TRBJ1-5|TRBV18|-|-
TGTGCCAGCTCAGTAAGGGGAGGGGATCAGCCCCAGCATTTT
CASSVRGGDQPQHF
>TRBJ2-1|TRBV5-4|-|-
TGTGCCAGCAGCTTGTTAGGGGACACGGGACCGGGCGAGCAGTTCTTC
CASSLLGDTGPGEQFF
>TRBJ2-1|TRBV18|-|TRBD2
TGTGCCAGCTCACCTCAGGGAGGGCCCTACAATGAGCAGTTCTTC
CASSPQGGPYNEQFF
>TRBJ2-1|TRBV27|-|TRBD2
TGTGCCAGCAGGATGACTAGCGGGAGCTCCTACAATGAGCAGTTCTTC
CASRMTSGSSYNEQFF
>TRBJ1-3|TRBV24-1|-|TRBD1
TGTGCCACCAGTGATTCCGACGGGACAGCATCTGGAAACACCATATATTTT
CATSDSDGTASGNTIYF
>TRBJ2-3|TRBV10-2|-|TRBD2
TGCGCCAGCAGGACTAGCGGGAGCACAGATACGCAGTATTTT
CASRTSGSTDTQYF
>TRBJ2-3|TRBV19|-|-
TGTGCCAGTAGTACGCTCACTAGCACAGATACGCAGTATTTT
CASSTLTSTDTQYF
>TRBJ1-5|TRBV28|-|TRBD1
TGTGCCAGCAGTGTCCGGGACAGTTATCAGCCCCAGCATTTT
CASSVRDSYQPQHF
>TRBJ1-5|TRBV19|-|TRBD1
TGTGCCAGTAGTATGTGGACAGGGAATCAGCCCCAGCATTTT
CASSMWTGNQPQHF
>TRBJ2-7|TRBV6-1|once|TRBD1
TGTGCCAGCAGTCCCCGACAGGGGGCTGCCTACGAGCAGTACTTC
CASSPRQGAAYEQYF
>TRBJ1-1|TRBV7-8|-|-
TGTGCCAGCAGCTTAGCGCGGGTATCGGGTGACACTGAAGCTTTCTTT
CASSLARVSGDTEAFF
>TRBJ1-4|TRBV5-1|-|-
TGCGCCAGCAACCCGACGGGTATTAATGAAAAACTGTTTTTT
CASNPTGINEKLFF
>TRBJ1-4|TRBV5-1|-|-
TGCGCCAGCAGCTTGGCTGACATCCCTAATGAAAAACTGTTTTTT
CASSLADIPNEKLFF
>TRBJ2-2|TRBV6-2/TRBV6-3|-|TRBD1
TGTGCCAGCAGCTGGGACAGGACCACCGGGGAGCTGTTTTTT
CASSWDRTTGELFF
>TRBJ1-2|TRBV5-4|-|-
TGTGCCAGCAGCTTCCCCGACAGGTCGGATGGCTACACCTTC
CASSFPDRSDGYTF
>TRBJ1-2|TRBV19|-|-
TGTGCCAGTAGCCTTTATGGCTACACCTTC
CASSLYGYTF
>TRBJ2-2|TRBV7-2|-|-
TGTGCCAGCAGCTTGAGGACTCTAACCGGGGAGCTGTTTTTT
CASSLRTLTGELFF
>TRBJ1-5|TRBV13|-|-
TGTGCCAGCAGCACTCGGTCCTCCGAGGGTCAGCCCCAGCATTTT
CASSTRSSEGQPQHF
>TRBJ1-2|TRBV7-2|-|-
TGTGCCAGCAGCTCATCTACAGGGAATAACTATGGCTACACCTTC
CASSSSTGNNYGYTF
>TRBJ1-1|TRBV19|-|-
TGTGCCAGTAGTACTCGCGAGGGCCTGAGAACTGAAGCTTTCTTT
CASSTREGLRTEAFF
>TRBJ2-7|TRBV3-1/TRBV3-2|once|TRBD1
TGTGCCAGCACCGGACAGGGTCGGTACGAGCAGTACTTC
CASTGQGRYEQYF
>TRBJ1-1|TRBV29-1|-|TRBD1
TGCAGCGTGCCATCTCCCGGGACAGTCGCCACTGAAGCTTTCTTT
CSVPSPGTVATEAFF
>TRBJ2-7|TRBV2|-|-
TGTGCCAGCAGAGCAGACAGGACCTACGAGCAGTACTTC
CASRADRTYEQYF
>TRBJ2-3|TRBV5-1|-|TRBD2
TGCGCCAGCAGCCCCACGACTAGCAGCACAGATACGCAGTATTTT
CASSPTTSSTDTQYF
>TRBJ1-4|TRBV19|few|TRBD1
TGTGCCAGTAGTGCCCCATACAGGGGAACTAATGAAAAACTGTTTTTT
CASSAPYRGTNEKLFF
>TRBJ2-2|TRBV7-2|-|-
TGTGCCAGCACCAGTTTGAACACCGGGGAGCTGTTTTTT
CASTSLNTGELFF
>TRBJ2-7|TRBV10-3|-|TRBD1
TGTGCCATCAGTGTTGTAGGGGGCGACTACGAGCAGTACTTC
CAISVVGGDYEQYF